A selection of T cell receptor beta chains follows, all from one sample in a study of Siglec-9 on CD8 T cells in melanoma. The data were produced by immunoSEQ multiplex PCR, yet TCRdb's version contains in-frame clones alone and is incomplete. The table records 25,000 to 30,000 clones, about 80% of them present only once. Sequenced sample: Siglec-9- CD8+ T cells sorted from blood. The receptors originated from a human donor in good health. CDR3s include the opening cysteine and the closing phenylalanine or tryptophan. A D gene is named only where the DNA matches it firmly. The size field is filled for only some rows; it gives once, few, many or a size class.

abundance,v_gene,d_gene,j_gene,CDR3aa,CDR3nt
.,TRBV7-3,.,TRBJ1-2,CASSLLWLSYGYTF,TGTGCCAGCAGCTTACTCTGGCTTAGCTATGGCTACACCTTC
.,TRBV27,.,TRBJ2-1,CASSLPSRTYNEQFF,TGTGCCAGCAGCCTTCCTAGCAGAACCTACAATGAGCAGTTCTTC
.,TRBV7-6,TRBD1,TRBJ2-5,CASSLGTGVEETQYF,TGTGCCAGCAGCTTAGGGACAGGGGTGGAAGAGACCCAGTACTTC
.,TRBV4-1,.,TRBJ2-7,CASSQAEESYEQYF,TGCGCCAGCAGCCAAGCGGAGGAGTCCTACGAGCAGTACTTC
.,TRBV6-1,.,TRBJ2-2,CASSESGELFF,TGTGCCAGCAGTGAATCCGGGGAGCTGTTTTTT
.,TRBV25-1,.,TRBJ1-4,CASSEPWGEKLFF,TGTGCCAGCAGTGAGCCCTGGGGTGAAAAACTGTTTTTT
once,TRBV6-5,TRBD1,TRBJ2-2,CASSYSQGGWTGELFF,TGTGCCAGCAGTTACTCACAGGGGGGTTGGACCGGGGAGCTGTTTTTT
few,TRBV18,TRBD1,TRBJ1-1,CASSDRATEAFF,TGTGCCAGCTCCGACAGGGCCACTGAAGCTTTCTTT
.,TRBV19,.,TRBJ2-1,CASSIVMGAHNEQFF,TGTGCCAGTAGTATAGTAATGGGGGCTCACAATGAGCAGTTCTTC
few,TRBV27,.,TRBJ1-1,CASSRGAVATEAFF,TGTGCCAGCAGCCGGGGGGCAGTAGCCACTGAAGCTTTCTTT
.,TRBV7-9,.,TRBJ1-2,CASHPGSLLGGGYTF,TGTGCCAGCCATCCGGGGTCCCTTTTGGGAGGCGGCTACACCTTC
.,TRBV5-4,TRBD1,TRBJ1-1,CASSSRDRGLGAFF,TGTGCCAGCAGCTCCCGGGACAGGGGGCTCGGAGCTTTCTTT
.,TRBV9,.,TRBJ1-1,CASSGDGFPGENTEAFF,TGTGCCAGCAGCGGTGATGGTTTTCCGGGGGAGAACACTGAAGCTTTCTTT
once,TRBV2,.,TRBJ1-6,CASNLPGGESPLHF,TGTGCCAGCAACCTCCCGGGGGGAGAGTCACCCCTCCACTTT
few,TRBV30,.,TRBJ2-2,CAWSARGLGTGELFF,TGTGCCTGGAGTGCTCGGGGATTAGGAACCGGGGAGCTGTTTTTT
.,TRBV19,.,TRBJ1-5,CASSMWSTSNQPQHF,TGTGCCAGTAGTATGTGGTCCACGAGCAATCAGCCCCAGCATTTT
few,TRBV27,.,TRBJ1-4,CASRLGGDTEGEKLFF,TGTGCCAGCAGACTTGGGGGGGACACTGAAGGGGAAAAACTGTTTTTT
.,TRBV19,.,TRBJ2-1,CASSRGREYLWEDEQFF,TGTGCCAGTAGTCGGGGGCGGGAGTACCTGTGGGAGGATGAGCAGTTCTTC
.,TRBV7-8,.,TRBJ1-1,CASSPTGAVNTEAFF,TGTGCCAGCAGCCCAACGGGGGCGGTGAACACTGAAGCTTTCTTT
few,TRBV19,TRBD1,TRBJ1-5,CASSDGNRGRMTQHF,TGTGCCAGTAGTGACGGAAACAGGGGGCGCATGACCCAGCATTTT
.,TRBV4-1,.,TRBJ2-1,CASSQVVWALTYNEQFF,TGCGCCAGCAGCCAAGTAGTTTGGGCACTCACCTACAATGAGCAGTTCTTC
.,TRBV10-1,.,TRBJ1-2,CASGPDRYGYTF,TGCGCCAGCGGTCCCGACAGATATGGCTACACCTTC
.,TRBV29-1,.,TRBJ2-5,CSVLTEYQETQYF,TGCAGCGTTTTGACTGAATACCAAGAGACCCAGTACTTC
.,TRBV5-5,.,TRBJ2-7,CASSWDVAYEQYF,TGTGCCAGCAGCTGGGACGTCGCCTACGAGCAGTACTTC
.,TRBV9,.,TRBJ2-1,CASGGLALNEQFF,TGTGCCAGCGGGGGGCTAGCGCTGAATGAGCAGTTCTTC
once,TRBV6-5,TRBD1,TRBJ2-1,CASSGTGVHNEQFF,TGTGCCAGCAGTGGGACAGGGGTTCACAATGAGCAGTTCTTC
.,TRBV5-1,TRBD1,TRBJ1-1,CASSLYRGNTEAFF,TGCGCCAGCAGCTTATACAGGGGGAACACTGAAGCTTTCTTT
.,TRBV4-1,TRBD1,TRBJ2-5,CASSQTGLETQYF,TGCGCCAGCAGCCAGACAGGGTTAGAGACCCAGTACTTC
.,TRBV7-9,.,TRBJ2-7,CASGLQEVYEQYF,TGTGCCAGCGGATTACAGGAGGTTTACGAGCAGTACTTC
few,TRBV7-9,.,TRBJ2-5,CASSPQGLNQETQYF,TGTGCCAGCAGCCCTCAGGGTCTGAACCAAGAGACCCAGTACTTC
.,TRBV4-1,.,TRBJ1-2,CASSLTGNYGYTF,TGCGCCAGCAGCCTCACAGGGAACTATGGCTACACCTTC
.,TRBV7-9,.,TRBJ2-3,CASSSPEGNTQYF,TGTGCCAGCAGCTCGCCTGAAGGAAATACGCAGTATTTT
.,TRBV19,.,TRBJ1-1,CASTDRRITDTEAFF,TGTGCCAGTACTGATAGGAGGATTACAGACACTGAAGCTTTCTTT
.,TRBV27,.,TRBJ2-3,CASSNTGRAVGGRYGTQYF,TGTGCCAGCAGCAATACTGGCAGGGCGGTAGGAGGACGATACGGTACGCAGTATTTT
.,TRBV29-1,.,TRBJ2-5,CSVALVIAQPKETQYF,TGCAGCGTCGCCCTGGTGATAGCACAACCAAAAGAGACCCAGTACTTC
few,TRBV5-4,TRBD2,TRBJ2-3,CASSFSGSSTQYF,TGTGCCAGCAGCTTCAGCGGGAGCTCGACGCAGTATTTT
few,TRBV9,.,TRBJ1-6,CASSVEGGGKPLHF,TGTGCCAGCAGCGTAGAAGGGGGTGGGAAACCCCTCCACTTT
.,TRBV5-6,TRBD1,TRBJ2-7,CASSSGQGAYEQYF,TGTGCCAGCAGCTCCGGACAGGGGGCGTACGAGCAGTACTTC